This T cell receptor beta chain was profiled in a study of blood T cell repertoires in COVID-19. Across the whole study: Samples taken during acute and convalescent COVID-19 were collected in the United States, Italy and Spain. In each case, the material was cDNA or gDNA derived from T cells, B-cell-depleted T cells, or PBMCs.

In the authors' workflow: Nucleated cell number was recorded as an estimate derived from reference gene primer amplification. Sequencing was performed with immunoSEQ multiplex PCR; in TCRdb, only in-frame clones are kept and a portion is missing. The DNA was the basis for D and trimming; V, J and clone size are from that table. The repertoire has 80,000 or so clones, roughly nine tenths of them found once; the top ten carry approximately 1.9%. Germline V gene sequence: CDR1 SNHLY, CDR2 FYNNEI. This CDR3 has 13 amino acids. V lost 5 bases to trimming and J lost 3 bases, with 10 bases between them. This receptor was obtained from a woman aged 55-70 years with acute or convalescent COVID-19. Input material: peripheral blood. The chain combines TRBV2 with TRBJ1-2, with D possibly being TRBD1 (6 bases). The CDR3 nucleotides are TGTGCCAGCAGTCGACAGGAATACTATGGCTACACCTTC. Residues: CASSRQEYYGYTF.